This T cell receptor (beta chain) was profiled in a study of blood T cell repertoires in COVID-19. Background on the study: Some COVID-19 samples were acute and others convalescent; all came from the United States, Italy and Spain.

Per the germline V gene, CDR1 is SGHTA and CDR2 is FQGNSA. V was pared by 4 bases and J by 0 bases, with 5 bases of the junction left unmatched. CDR3 size: 17 residues. In the source study's methods: The assay estimated nucleated cells by amplifying reference gene primers. Repertoires were generated with immunoSEQ multiplex PCR, while TCRdb's copy carries only in-frame clones and drops some. V, J and clone size derive from that table, while D and trimming were established from the DNA sequence. The profile shows about 74,000 clones, roughly four fifths of them singletons. The origin of this receptor is a man older than 75 with acute or convalescent COVID-19. Sequencing input: peripheral blood. The chain uses TRBV7-2 and TRBJ2-3; 12 nucleotides agree with TRBD2. As DNA, the CDR3 is TGTGCCAGCAGCTGGGGACTAGCGGGCGCTAGCACAGATACGCAGTATTTT. It is translated as CASSWGLAGASTDTQYF.